These 23 T cell receptor beta chains share one sample of origin, sequenced in a study of shared clonotypes between healthy human individuals. TCRdb keeps only in-frame clones here, not all; method: immunoSEQ multiplex PCR. Among 800,000 to 1,200,000 clones, 75% to 80% were seen once, and the ten largest hold 0.5% to 0.6%. The sequencing input was memory CD4+ T cells from PBMCs. Sample subset: CD45RA-negative fraction. The receptors here all came from a man between 18 and 29 years old in good health. Some clones in this sample may be carry-over from other donors' samples.

The rearrangement uses TRBV5-6 and TRBJ1-1; 7 nucleotides match TRBD1. The CDR3 totals 15 residues. Germline V gene data show CDR1 as SGHDT and CDR2 as YYEEEE. Germline trimming cut 2 bases from V and 2 bases from J; bases unmatched to any gene: 6. The CDR3 loop is CASSFFGDSNTEAFF. Here the CDR3 DNA reads TGTGCCAGCAGCTTCTTTGGGGACAGTAACACTGAAGCTTTCTTT.

The chain has TRBV7-6 and TRBJ2-2; D not certain. V was trimmed by 0 bases and J by 5 bases, leaving 7 bases between them. The germline CDR1 and CDR2 sequences are SGHVS and FNYEAQ. The CDR3 length is 14 residues. The CDR3 bases are TGTGCCAGCAGCTTAGCCGGACGGACCGGGGAGCTGTTTTTT. Its protein product is CASSLAGRTGELFF.

This clone was observed a few times. The chain couples TRBV6-5 to TRBJ2-7; D possibly corresponds to TRBD1 (5 bases). Trimming took 5 bases from V and 5 from J, leaving 13 bases between them. CDR1 and CDR2 from the germline V gene are MNHEY and SVGAGI. There are 13 residues in the CDR3. The CDR3 region has the DNA TGTGCCAGCAGTACAGGAAGGTTCCACGAGCAGTACTTC. Translating it yields CASSTGRFHEQYF.

This clone was picked up a small number of times. This chain joins TRBV5-1 and TRBJ1-1, with D uncertain. Germline values: CDR1 SGHRS, CDR2 YFSETQ. The CDR3 runs 18 residues. V lost 0 bases and J lost 0, with 18 bases in between. The CDR3 region is CASSLALDPIRMNTEAFF. DNA for the CDR3: TGCGCCAGCAGCTTGGCCCTAGACCCGATACGGATGAACACTGAAGCTTTCTTT.

This rearrangement joins TRBV6-1 to TRBJ2-5; 7 nucleotides align to TRBD1. The DNA end favors TRBJ2-7, so the J call may be wrong. Germline CDR1 MNHNS, CDR2 SASEGT. The CDR3 sequence is 15 residues long. The CDR3 bases are TGTGCCAGCAGTGTCACAGGGGAAGGACCTAACGAGCAGTACTTC. Protein: CASSVTGEGPNEQYF.

V and J are TRBV30 and TRBJ1-5, with D possibly matching TRBD1 (5 bases). Between the trimmed V and J ends, which lost 2 bases and 9 bases, there was a span of 17 bases. Germline CDR1 is GTSNPN and CDR2 is SVGIG (reference sequence). The CDR3 length is 14 residues. In DNA, the CDR3 is TGTGCCTGGAGTTTGGGACGACCGGAAGGGCCCCAGCATTTT. Its protein product is CAWSLGRPEGPQHF.

The table lists this clone with a few counts. The chain couples TRBV19 to TRBJ1-5; the D is unclear. CDR3 length: 15 residues. V was cut by 2 bases and J by 5 bases, with 13 bases left in between. The germline CDR1 and CDR2 sequences are LNHDA and SQIVND (reference sequence). The DNA of the CDR3 is TGTGCCAGTAGTATAACGGCGAGTGGAGATCAGCCCCAGCATTTT. This translates into CASSITASGDQPQHF.

This clone was detected a few times. V is TRBV29-1 and J is TRBJ1-2; D is perhaps TRBD1 (5 bases). The CDR3 sequence is 14 residues long. Germline V gene lookup returns CDR1 SQVTM and CDR2 ANQGSEA. V lost 7 bases to trimming and J lost 4 bases, with 19 bases between them. CDR3 residues: CSGQTGGTGYGYTF. The DNA of the CDR3 is TGCAGCGGACAAACGGGGGGAACGGGCTATGGCTACACCTTC.

The rearrangement joins TRBV6-5 to TRBJ2-2, with a tentative D call TRBD1 (5 bases). In germline, CDR1 is MNHEY, CDR2 SVGAGI. This CDR3 comprises 13 residues. V gave up 9 bases and J gave up 8 bases, with 16 bases separating them. The CDR3 here is CASRLGARGELFF. CDR3 sequence (DNA): TGTGCCAGTCGACTTGGGGCGCGGGGGGAGCTGTTTTTT.

The genes are TRBV5-8 and TRBJ2-6, with D tentatively TRBD1 (6 bases). Between the trimmed V and J ends, which lost 3 bases and 2 bases, there was a span of 15 bases. The V gene's germline CDR1 is SGHTS and CDR2 YDEGEE. The CDR3 runs to 17 residues. Here the CDR3 DNA reads TGTGCCAGCAGCTCCAGGGGTGAGGGGGCTGGGGCCAACGTCCTGACTTTC. It encodes CASSSRGEGAGANVLTF.

The chain recombines TRBV30 with TRBJ1-4; D gene uncertain. The CDR3 sequence is 16 residues long. Germline CDR1 GTSNPN, CDR2 SVGIG (reference sequence). Trimming shortened V by 8 bases and J by 0 bases, and 19 bases separated the two germline ends. The CDR3 DNA sequence: TGTGCCCCCGCCTCCCCTCCCGCCTCAACTAATGAAAAACTGTTTTTT. Translating it yields CAPASPPASTNEKLFF.

The chain carries TRBV7-3 and TRBJ2-1, with D perhaps TRBD1 (6 bases). Per the germline V gene, CDR1 is SGHTA and CDR2 is FQGTGA. This CDR3 contains 14 residues. The germline V and J ends were trimmed by 0 bases and 5 bases, with 8 bases remaining between them. The CDR3 loop is CASSLTRGDNEQFF. The CDR3 DNA sequence: TGTGCCAGCAGCTTAACCAGGGGCGACAATGAGCAGTTCTTC.

The rearrangement links TRBV10-1 to TRBJ2-2; TRBD1 is a possible D gene (6 bases). The CDR3 has 14 residues. Trimming stripped 3 bases from V and 8 bases from J, with 13 bases between. Germline-derived CDR1 and CDR2 are WNHNN and SYGVQD (reference sequence). The CDR3 sequence is CASSDFQGTGELFF. Written as DNA, the CDR3 is TGCGCCAGCAGTGATTTCCAGGGGACGGGGGAGCTGTTTTTT.

The J gene is TRBJ2-5, the V gene TRBV5-1; D gene uncertain. The CDR3 is 14 residues long. Germline assignment: CDR1 SGHRS and CDR2 YFSETQ. Trimming removed 4 bases at V and 1 base at J, with 11 bases between. The CDR3 nucleotides are TGCGCCAGCAGCAACGTCATGTCCCAAGAGACCCAGTACTTC. Translation: CASSNVMSQETQYF.

This clone showed up just once. The chain employs TRBV15 and TRBJ2-7; 10 positions agree with TRBD2. The CDR3 spans 13 residues. V gave up 7 bases and J gave up 6 bases; unmatched junction bases: 6. The V gene's germline CDR1 is LNHNV and CDR2 YYDKDF (reference sequence). The CDR3 DNA reads TGTGCCACCAACCTAGCGGGAGAACTCGAGCAGTACTTC. It is translated as CATNLAGELEQYF.

The chain couples TRBV10-3 to TRBJ1-2; D is unclear. The germline CDR1 and CDR2 sequences are ENHRY and SYGVKD. Trimming pared 6 bases from V and 2 bases from J, leaving 10 bases between. This CDR3 is built from 13 residues. DNA for the CDR3: TGTGCCATCAGCCATGCTACAAACTATGGCTACACCTTC. Amino acid sequence: CAISHATNYGYTF.

This clone has at least ten counts. The chain recombines TRBV6-6 with TRBJ1-4; D is ambiguous. Germline values: CDR1 MNHNY, CDR2 SVGAGI (reference sequence). V lost 2 bases and J lost 5, with 9 bases in between. The CDR3 extends over 14 amino acids. The CDR3 is CASSYGADNEKLFF. The CDR3 nucleotides are TGTGCCAGCAGTTACGGAGCCGACAATGAAAAACTGTTTTTT.

This clone was counted once. DNA of the CDR3: TGTGCCATCTCACAATTTGTGAGCACCGGGGAGCTGTTTTTT. Its protein is CAISQFVSTGELFF. V and J are TRBV6-6 and TRBJ2-2; no clear D. Germline V gene sequence: CDR1 MNHNY, CDR2 SVGAGI (reference sequence). With 10 bases removed from V and 4 bases from J, the gap between germline ends came to 16 bases. The CDR3 is 14 amino acids.

This sequence joins TRBV7-8 and TRBJ2-3, with D perhaps matching TRBD2 (5 bases). Trimming removed 6 bases from V and 4 bases from J, with 11 bases in between. The germline CDR1 and CDR2 sequences are SGHVS and FQNEAQ. This CDR3 has 13 residues. The CDR3 region has the DNA TGTGCCAGCAGACCTAGAGGGCCAGATACGCAGTATTTT. As protein: CASRPRGPDTQYF.

This chain uses TRBV5-5 with TRBJ1-1, with D tentatively TRBD1 (6 bases). Per germline, CDR1 SGHKS and CDR2 YYEKEE (reference sequence). The CDR3 consists of 13 residues. Trimming shortened V by 7 bases and J by 10 bases, and 20 bases separated the two germline ends. CDR3 in DNA: TGTGCCAGCCATAGGGGGTCCGCCGAGGGAGCTTTCTTT. Protein sequence: CASHRGSAEGAFF.

The chain joins TRBV5-1 to TRBJ1-4; TRBD1 matches at 7 bases. Germline trimming cut 4 bases from V and 8 bases from J; bases unmatched to any gene: 11. CDR3 size: 15 residues. Germline CDR1 is SGHRS and CDR2 is YFSETQ. The CDR3, as DNA: TGCGCCAGCAGCCAATGGGACAGTGCTGCAGAAAAACTGTTTTTT. This codes for CASSQWDSAAEKLFF.

The chain uses TRBV29-1 and TRBJ2-5; D is perhaps TRBD2 (6 bases). Per the germline V gene, CDR1 is SQVTM and CDR2 is ANQGSEA. This CDR3 has 12 residues. Trimming took 8 bases from V and 5 from J, leaving 15 bases between them. The CDR3 nucleotides read TGCAGCTTCCACGGGGGAGCCGAGACCCAGTACTTC. This translates into CSFHGGAETQYF.

The genes are TRBV5-1 and TRBJ2-4; maybe TRBD1 (6 bases). Germline CDR1 and CDR2: SGHRS and YFSETQ. The CDR3 extends over 14 amino acids. V was trimmed by 1 base and J by 5 bases, leaving 10 bases between them. This chain's CDR3 is CASSLSSGENIQYF. CDR3 nucleotides: TGCGCCAGCAGCTTGAGTTCAGGGGAAAACATTCAGTACTTC.